What follows are 18 T cell receptor beta chains derived from one specimen sequenced in a study of a mutant IDH1 vaccine in newly diagnosed glioma. Only in-frame clones appear in the TCRdb table, and some are missing; sequencing was by immunoSEQ multiplex PCR. Among 52,000 or so clones, roughly 80% were seen once, and the ten largest hold around 6.2%. No antigens are known for them. Time point meaning: week 23, last vaccination. The content of each vaccine dose was 300 ug of mutant IDH1 20-mer peptide, and topical imiquimod accompanied it. The sample consisted of PBMCs, taken from a glioma patient whose treatment included an IDH1 peptide vaccine. Receptor source: a man between 40 and 49 years old with glioma.

The chain joins TRBV27 to TRBJ2-5, with 8 positions matching TRBD2. Germline trimming cut 3 bases from V and 8 bases from J; bases unmatched to any gene: 5. The CDR3 loop spans 13 amino acids. From germline, CDR1 is MNHEY and CDR2 SMNVEV (reference sequence). As DNA, the CDR3 is TGTGCCAGCAGTTTGAGGCTAGCGGGTACCCAGTACTTC. Amino acids: CASSLRLAGTQYF.

The CDR3 region is CASSADRSTYEQYF. CDR3 DNA: TGTGCCAGCAGCGCCGACAGGTCGACCTACGAGCAGTACTTC. The chain uses TRBV5-4 and TRBJ2-7; D possibly corresponds to TRBD1 (6 bases). The CDR3 is 14 residues long. V was shortened by 4 bases and J by 2 bases, with 13 bases between the two germline ends. The germline V gene encodes CDR1 SGHNT and CDR2 YYREEE (reference sequence). The full variable domain, rest sourced from reference TRBV5-4 and TRBJ2-7, is ETGVTQSPTHLIKTRGQQVTLRCSSQSGHNTVSWYQQALGQGPQFIFQYYREEENGRGNFPPRFSGLQFPNYSSELNVNALELDDSALYLCASSADRSTYEQYFGPGTRLTVT.

The chain joins TRBV5-1 to TRBJ2-7, with a possible D match to TRBD1 (6 bases). V gave up 0 bases and J gave up 5 bases, with 12 bases separating them. The CDR3 consists of 14 residues. Germline V gene lookup returns CDR1 SGHRS and CDR2 YFSETQ. This CDR3 is CASSLDRENHEQYF. DNA of the CDR3: TGCGCCAGCAGCTTGGACAGGGAAAACCACGAGCAGTACTTC.

This clone was picked up one time. V and J are TRBV6-5 and TRBJ2-1; 9 bases line up with TRBD2. The V gene end was trimmed by 4 bases and the J gene end by 9 bases; junction bases not matched to a gene: 4. Germline V gene data show CDR1 as MNHEY and CDR2 as SVGAGI. The CDR3 is 13 amino acids. Written as DNA, the CDR3 is TGTGCCAGCAGTTCAGCGGGGGGTAGTGAGCAGTTCTTC. It translates to CASSSAGGSEQFF.

This chain links TRBV6-5 with TRBJ1-1; D gene ambiguous. V dropped 5 bases and J dropped 10 bases, with 20 bases sitting between them. The CDR3 spans 14 residues. The germline V gene has CDR1 MNHEY and CDR2 SVGAGI. The CDR3 DNA is TGTGCCAGCAGTCCCTGGACGGGCTACGGCGGAGCTTTCTTT. Protein sequence: CASSPWTGYGGAFF.

This sequence joins TRBV6-5 and TRBJ1-4; a weak D match, TRBD1 (5 bases). Germline lookup yields CDR1 MNHEY and CDR2 SVGAGI. This CDR3 has 15 residues. The V and J ends lost 5 bases and 3 bases respectively, with 13 bases between them. Here the CDR3 reads CASSPQGTANEKLFF. The CDR3 DNA sequence: TGTGCCAGCAGTCCCCAGGGCACGGCTAATGAAAAACTGTTTTTT.

This clone was detected only a few times. The rearrangement links TRBV29-1 to TRBJ1-5, with TRBD1 as a possible D gene (5 bases). Trimming cost V 4 bases and J 6 bases, with 10 bases left between them. The germline V gene has CDR1 SQVTM and CDR2 ANQGSEA. The CDR3 spans 12 residues. This CDR3 reads CSVGDGGQPQHF. Here the CDR3 DNA reads TGCAGCGTTGGGGATGGGGGTCAGCCCCAGCATTTT.

The chain links TRBV30 to TRBJ1-2; the D is unclear. CDR3 length equals 13 residues. The V gene's germline CDR1 is GTSNPN and CDR2 SVGIG (reference sequence). V gave up 1 base and J gave up 7 bases, with 13 bases separating them. This chain's CDR3 is CAWSGQIYGGYTF. CDR3 nucleotides: TGTGCCTGGAGTGGCCAGATCTATGGTGGCTACACCTTC.

The chain has TRBV5-1 and TRBJ2-7, with a weak D call TRBD1 (7 bases). V lost 1 base to trimming and J lost 3 bases, with 14 bases between them. The CDR3 length is 15 residues. Per germline, CDR1 SGHRS and CDR2 YFSETQ. The CDR3 DNA reads as TGCGCCAGCAGCTTGTGGGGGGACAGTCACTACGAGCAGTACTTC. Encoded protein: CASSLWGDSHYEQYF.

The chain employs TRBV10-1 and TRBJ2-2; D unclear. CDR3 length equals 14 residues. Trimming took off 5 bases at V and 1 base at J, with 8 bases between the two ends. CDR1 and CDR2 (germline): WNHNN, SYGVQD (reference sequence). The CDR3 coding sequence is TGCGCCAGCAGTTCCGCCCAGAACACCGGGGAGCTGTTTTTT. As protein: CASSSAQNTGELFF.

The chain recombines TRBV5-4 with TRBJ1-2; D is undetermined. Germline loops: CDR1 SGHNT, CDR2 YYREEE (reference sequence). The CDR3 extends over 12 amino acids. The V end lost 2 bases, the J end lost 7 bases, and 9 bases lay between the germline ends. CDR3 DNA sequence: TGTGCCAGCAGCTTAAACGGAGGTGGCTACACCTTC. Translated: CASSLNGGGYTF.

The chain carries TRBV6-1 and TRBJ1-2, with D possibly matching TRBD1 (5 bases). V lost 2 bases and J lost 2, with 9 bases in between. This CDR3 has 14 residues. Germline V lookup: CDR1 MNHNS, CDR2 SASEGT. This CDR3 is CASSEIQENYGYTF. Here the CDR3 DNA reads TGTGCCAGCAGTGAAATACAGGAAAACTATGGCTACACCTTC.

This clone was detected once. J is TRBJ1-2 and V is TRBV5-6; D is ambiguous. The germline V gene has CDR1 SGHDT and CDR2 YYEEEE. Trimming took off 3 bases at V and 7 bases at J, with 19 bases between the two ends. This CDR3 has 15 amino acids. The CDR3 DNA reads TGTGCCAGCAGCTCCACAACTAGGGAAAAGACTGGCTACACCTTC. It encodes CASSSTTREKTGYTF.

This clone was observed a few times. This chain uses TRBV4-2 with TRBJ2-7, with 7 bases lining up with TRBD1. After removal of 0 bases from V and 2 bases from J, the junction contained 13 bases not matched to a gene. The CDR3 loop spans 18 amino acids. CDR1 and CDR2 from the germline V gene are LGHNA and YNFKEQ. CDR3 residues: CASSQDIGWDSITYEQYF. The DNA of the CDR3 is TGTGCCAGCAGCCAAGATATTGGGTGGGACAGCATTACCTACGAGCAGTACTTC.

The chain recombines TRBV6-1 with TRBJ1-1, with D hard to call. Germline V gene lookup returns CDR1 MNHNS and CDR2 SASEGT. V was clipped by 2 bases and J by 0 bases, with 13 bases between them. This CDR3 comprises 16 residues. The DNA of the CDR3 is TGTGCCAGCAGTGAATTTTGGGCCGGGATGAACACTGAAGCTTTCTTT. Encoded protein: CASSEFWAGMNTEAFF.

This clone appeared a single time. J is TRBJ1-3 and V is TRBV19; D is ambiguous. The CDR3 runs to 14 residues. The V end was cut by 8 bases, the J end by 3 bases, with 14 bases between. CDR1 and CDR2 from the germline V gene are LNHDA and SQIVND (reference sequence). The CDR3 protein is CASGGRNNGNTIYF. CDR3 sequence (DNA): TGTGCCAGTGGAGGCCGAAACAATGGAAACACCATATATTTT.

The gene calls are TRBV9 and TRBJ2-5; D possibly matches TRBD1 or TRBD2 (6 bases each). The CDR3 contains 14 residues. V was cut by 4 bases and J by 6 bases, with 16 bases left in between. Germline lookup yields CDR1 SGDLS and CDR2 YYNGEE. In DNA, the CDR3 is TGTGCCAGCAGCTCCGAGGGGGGCTTGAAGACCCAGTACTTC. Its translation is CASSSEGGLKTQYF.

V is TRBV18 and J is TRBJ2-7; D is possibly TRBD1 or TRBD2 (5 bases each). Germline V gives CDR1 KGHSH, CDR2 LQKENI. The CDR3 runs to 16 residues. Trimming shortened V by 2 bases and J by 2 bases, and 16 bases separated the two germline ends. CDR3 in DNA: TGTGCCAGCTCACCATTTGACCGGGACGGAACCTACGAGCAGTACTTC. It codes for CASSPFDRDGTYEQYF.